The clone carrying this T cell receptor (beta chain) showed up many times. Its antigen remains unidentified. Axillary draining lymph nodes of breast cancer patients supplied the node samples. The sample belongs to a study of breast tumors, draining lymph nodes, adjacent tissues. Overall study findings and caveats: That most tumor T cells come from lymph nodes remained unproven. Tumor TCR diversity was below lymph nodes but above nontumor tissue.

TCRdb analysed the multiplex PCR reads with MiXCR anew, one entry per CDR3 protein. The table shows 270,000 or so distinct CDR3 sequences, with around 30% occurring only once. The germline V and J ends were trimmed by 5 bases and 3 bases, with 14 bases remaining between them. CDR1 and CDR2 from the germline V gene are SGHTA and FQGNSA. The CDR3 totals 14 residues. The sample comprised axillary lymph node tissue. The genes are TRBV7-2 and TRBJ2-7; D remains unclear. The sequence derives from a female donor with breast cancer. Some clones in this sample may be carry-over from other donors' samples. The CDR3 DNA reads TGTGCCAGCAGCGTTGACTCCGATAGCTACGAGCAGTACTTC. Translated, it gives CASSVDSDSYEQYF. The entire variable domain, with the rest obtained from reference TRBV7-2 and TRBJ2-7, is as follows: GAGVSQSPSNKVTEKGKDVELRCDPISGHTALYWYRQSLGQGLEFLIYFQGNSAPDKSGLPSDRFSAERTGGSVSTLTIQRTQQEDSAVYLCASSVDSDSYEQYFGPGTRLTVT.